One and the same sample provided the 25 T cell receptor beta chains below, sequenced in a study of identical twins. Each CDR3 protein gets one entry after TCRdb re-called the 5' RACE reads with MiXCR. The repertoire includes 350,000 to 500,000 distinct CDR3 sequences, roughly 20% of them detected once, and roughly 12% sits in the top ten. The material sequenced was naive T cells sorted from blood. All receptors derive from a man between 50 and 59 years old in good health.

The V and J genes are TRBV4-3 and TRBJ2-1, with D possibly called TRBD1 or TRBD2 (5 bases each). CDR1 is LGHNA and CDR2 is YSLEER in the germline V gene. The CDR3 runs to 18 residues. Between the trimmed V and J ends, which lost 4 bases and 4 bases, there was a span of 23 bases. The CDR3 DNA sequence: TGCGCCAGCAGCCCCTACAACCCAAGGGACGATGGGTACAATGAGCAGTTCTTC. Translating it yields CASSPYNPRDDGYNEQFF.

This clonotype was seen a single time. The rearrangement uses TRBV2 and TRBJ2-1, with 7 bases that match TRBD2. The germline gives CDR1 SNHLY, CDR2 FYNNEI. V shed 6 bases, J shed 9 bases, and the junction held 11 bases outside the gene matches. CDR3 length equals 14 residues. CDR3 amino acids: CASRTGTTVGEQFF. The DNA of the CDR3 is TGTGCCAGCAGGACCGGGACTACGGTTGGTGAGCAGTTCTTC.

In regard to this clonotype: A clone one base away is much larger, so this may be a read error. The rearrangement links TRBV12-3 or TRBV12-4 to TRBJ2-7; the D gene could be TRBD1 or TRBD2 (6 bases each). Trimming stripped 5 bases from V and 2 bases from J, with 19 bases between. CDR3 length equals 16 residues. Here the CDR3 reads CASSPLGGRRPYEQYF. CDR3 bases: TGTGCCAGCAGTCCCCTCGGGGGCAGGAGACCCTACGAGCAGTACTTC.

Only a few counts were recorded for this clonotype. The gene calls are TRBV20-1 and TRBJ1-1; 7 bases agree with TRBD1. Germline V lookup: CDR1 DFQATT, CDR2 SNEGSKA (reference sequence). J gave up 5 bases and V 4 bases, and 10 bases lay outside the gene matches. The CDR3 has 14 amino acids. The chain's CDR3 is CSATFYRGRTEAFF. CDR3 DNA sequence: TGCAGTGCTACATTCTACAGGGGAAGGACTGAAGCTTTCTTT.

This clonotype was counted a few times. V is TRBV6-1 and J is TRBJ2-1; D not certain. With 5 bases removed from V and 5 bases from J, the gap between germline ends came to 13 bases. The CDR3 is 14 amino acids. CDR1 MNHNS and CDR2 SASEGT come from the germline V gene. CDR3 DNA sequence: TGTGCCAGCAGTCCCCCGGTGGGCCACAATGAGCAGTTCTTC. It specifies CASSPPVGHNEQFF.

The sample holds many counts of this clonotype. The chain carries TRBV28 and TRBJ1-1; D ambiguous. This CDR3 contains 11 residues. The germline CDR1 and CDR2 sequences are MDHEN and SYDVKM. Trimming removed 4 bases at V and 4 bases at J, with 4 bases between. CDR3 nucleotide sequence: TGTGCCAGCAGTTCATCCACTGAAGCTTTCTTT. It codes for CASSSSTEAFF.

The rearrangement joins TRBV29-1 to TRBJ2-2, with 9 bases fitting TRBD2. Germline CDR1 and CDR2: SQVTM and ANQGSEA. V lost 5 bases and J lost 5; bases outside the gene matches: 9. The CDR3 spans 15 residues. The CDR3 coding sequence is TGCAGCGTTTCTATCGGGACTAGCAAAACCGGGGAGCTGTTTTTT. Protein product: CSVSIGTSKTGELFF.

The chain has TRBV12-3 or TRBV12-4 and TRBJ2-5, with D tentatively TRBD1 (6 bases). This CDR3 comprises 13 residues. Between the trimmed V and J ends, which lost 2 bases and 3 bases, there was a span of 7 bases. The CDR3 sequence: CASSLYREETQYF. CDR3 in DNA: TGTGCCAGCAGTTTATACAGGGAAGAGACCCAGTACTTC.

This clonotype showed up many times. V and J are TRBV27 and TRBJ2-1; either TRBD1 or TRBD2 may supply D (6 bases each). The V end was cut by 8 bases, the J end by 9 bases, with 20 bases between. This CDR3 has 14 amino acids. The V gene's germline CDR1 is MNHEY and CDR2 SMNVEV (reference sequence). The CDR3 protein is CASATPRKGGEQFF. Here the CDR3 DNA reads TGTGCCAGCGCGACTCCCCGCAAGGGGGGTGAGCAGTTCTTC.

The chain links TRBV3-1 to TRBJ1-2; no clear D gene. The V gene lost 4 bases and the J gene lost 7 bases, with 10 bases spanning the gap. The CDR3 has 12 residues. Germline V gene data show CDR1 as LGHDT and CDR2 as YNNKEL (reference sequence). The CDR3 reads CASSLGQVGYTF. The CDR3 DNA reads as TGTGCCAGCAGCCTGGGTCAGGTTGGCTACACCTTC.

CDR3 sequence reads: CASSQEALAGGRNEQFF. The CDR3 DNA reads as TGCGCCAGCAGCCAAGAAGCGCTAGCGGGAGGTCGGAATGAGCAGTTCTTC. V usage is TRBV4-3 and J usage is TRBJ2-1, with 11 bases matching TRBD2. Germline CDR1 and CDR2: LGHNA and YSLEER. The trim removed 0 bases at V and 7 bases at J, leaving 8 bases unmatched. The CDR3 is 17 amino acids.

Remarks on this clonotype: Just one base apart from a much larger clone, this may be a read error. The chain is built from TRBV11-2 and TRBJ2-1, with 8 bases matching TRBD2. Germline CDR1 reads SGHAT; CDR2 reads FQNNGV. CDR3 length equals 15 residues. Trimming cost V 5 bases and J 6 bases; bases outside gene matches: 9. Here the CDR3 reads CASSAQGGRLNEQFF. In DNA, the CDR3 is TGTGCCAGCAGCGCCCAAGGCGGGAGGCTCAATGAGCAGTTCTTC.

This chain links TRBV11-2 with TRBJ2-7, with 11 bases aligning to TRBD2. The V gene end was trimmed by 7 bases and the J gene end by 3 bases; junction bases not matched to a gene: 17. In germline, CDR1 is SGHAT, CDR2 FQNNGV. This CDR3 region has 18 residues. The CDR3 nucleotides read TGTGCCAGCACCCGAGGAGGTGGGGCTAGCGGGAGGTTCTACGAGCAGTACTTC. It yields the protein CASTRGGGASGRFYEQYF.

The V and J genes are TRBV7-3 and TRBJ2-3, with 9 nucleotides matching TRBD2. From germline, CDR1 is SGHTA and CDR2 FQGTGA. This CDR3 is 15 amino acids long. The J segment lost 0 bases and the V segment lost 4 bases, leaving 2 bases of the junction unmatched. The CDR3 DNA sequence: TGTGCCAGCAGCTCTAGCGGGACTAGCACAGATACGCAGTATTTT. Protein sequence: CASSSSGTSTDTQYF.

The chain links TRBV7-2 to TRBJ2-1; D is ambiguous. The CDR3 extends over 11 amino acids. The germline V and J ends were trimmed by 2 bases and 10 bases, with 6 bases remaining between them. Germline lookup yields CDR1 SGHTA and CDR2 FQGNSA. CDR3 coding DNA: TGTGCCAGCAGCTTAAAGACAGAGCAGTTCTTC. Translation: CASSLKTEQFF.

The V and J genes are TRBV6-2 or TRBV6-3 and TRBJ2-7; tentative D call: TRBD2 (5 bases). CDR1 and CDR2 (germline): MNHEY, SVGEGT. V was trimmed by 6 bases and J by 6 bases, leaving 18 bases between them. The CDR3 contains 14 residues. The chain's CDR3 is CASRSDLASGEQYF. In nucleotides, the CDR3 is TGTGCCAGCAGATCCGATTTAGCGTCCGGCGAGCAGTACTTC.

This clonotype has only a few counts. The genes are TRBV10-3 and TRBJ2-2; D is unclear. Trimming pared 2 bases from V and 5 bases from J, leaving 6 bases between. Germline CDR1 ENHRY, CDR2 SYGVKD. This CDR3 is built from 13 residues. The CDR3 DNA reads TGTGCCATCAGTGAGGGGCGTACCGGGGAGCTGTTTTTT. Translated: CAISEGRTGELFF.

This clonotype was recorded a few times. The CDR3 coding sequence is TGTGCCAGCAGCTTAGTGGGGGGGGCCCGGGGGGCTTTCTTT. It is translated as CASSLVGGARGAFF. This chain links TRBV7-8 with TRBJ1-1; possible D gene TRBD1, 6 bases. The germline gives CDR1 SGHVS, CDR2 FQNEAQ. Deletions cut 1 base from V and 11 bases from J, with 17 bases between. This CDR3 contains 14 residues.

This chain uses TRBV6-2 or TRBV6-3 with TRBJ2-7; 8 nucleotides align to TRBD1. V lost 7 bases to trimming and J lost 5 bases; unmatched junction nucleotides: 7. Germline CDR1 reads MNHEY; CDR2 reads SVGEGT. The CDR3 is made up of 13 amino acids. CDR3 region: CASTRDRGNEQYF. The CDR3 DNA sequence: TGTGCCAGCACAAGAGACAGGGGAAACGAGCAGTACTTC.

The rearrangement joins TRBV4-3 to TRBJ2-2; no firm D call. Looked up from germline, CDR1 is LGHNA and CDR2 is YSLEER. This CDR3 is 15 amino acids long. V lost 4 bases and J 6 bases, leaving 15 bases between the germline ends. This CDR3 is CASSLGRGLSGELFF. DNA for the CDR3: TGCGCCAGCAGCCTTGGTCGAGGTCTCTCCGGGGAGCTGTTTTTT.

The gene calls are TRBV4-3 and TRBJ2-4, with D perhaps matching TRBD2 (6 bases). Germline loops: CDR1 LGHNA, CDR2 YSLEER. The CDR3 has 17 residues. With 0 bases removed from V and 4 bases from J, the gap between germline ends came to 16 bases. The CDR3 region has the DNA TGCGCCAGCAGCCAAGATAGGCAGGTCGGGACTAAAAACATTCAGTACTTC. Its translation is CASSQDRQVGTKNIQYF.

This clonotype was counted ten times or more. The V gene is TRBV5-1, the J gene TRBJ2-7; 7 positions match TRBD1. The CDR3 is made up of 12 amino acids. Germline CDR1 SGHRS, CDR2 YFSETQ. J gave up 4 bases and V 4 bases, and 2 bases lay outside the gene matches. The CDR3 loop reads CASSEDRYEQYF. The CDR3 DNA follows: TGCGCCAGCAGCGAGGACAGGTACGAGCAGTACTTC.

This clonotype was seen at least ten times. The V and J genes are TRBV7-2 and TRBJ2-1; a possible D gene is TRBD2 (5 bases). The germline V and J ends were trimmed by 4 bases and 0 bases, with 10 bases remaining between them. Germline V gene data show CDR1 as SGHTA and CDR2 as FQGNSA. There are 15 residues in the CDR3. The CDR3 region is CASSSSWSSYNEQFF. The CDR3 coding sequence is TGTGCCAGCAGCTCTAGCTGGAGCTCCTACAATGAGCAGTTCTTC.

This clonotype was detected a few times. V usage is TRBV9 and J usage is TRBJ2-1, with 9 nucleotides matching TRBD2. The CDR3 totals 15 residues. Germline assignment: CDR1 SGDLS and CDR2 YYNGEE. The J segment lost 8 bases and the V segment lost 4 bases, leaving 10 bases of the junction unmatched. Here the CDR3 DNA reads TGTGCCAGCAGCATCTTGAGCGGGAGGATGGATGAGCAGTTCTTC. Its protein product is CASSILSGRMDEQFF.

The chain recombines TRBV3-1 with TRBJ2-1; TRBD2 aligns across 10 bases. Trimming removed 3 bases from V and 8 bases from J; junction bases left unmatched: 7. The CDR3 contains 15 residues. CDR1 is LGHDT, CDR2 YNNKEL, per germline (reference sequence). CDR3: CASSQGLAGAYEQFF. CDR3 nucleotides: TGTGCCAGCAGCCAGGGGCTAGCGGGAGCCTATGAGCAGTTCTTC.